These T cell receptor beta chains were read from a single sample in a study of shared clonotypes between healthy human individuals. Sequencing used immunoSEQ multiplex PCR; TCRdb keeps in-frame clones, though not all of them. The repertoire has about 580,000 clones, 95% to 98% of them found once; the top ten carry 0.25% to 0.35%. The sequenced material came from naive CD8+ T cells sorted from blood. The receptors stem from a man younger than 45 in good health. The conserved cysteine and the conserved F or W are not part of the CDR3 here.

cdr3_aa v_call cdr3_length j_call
ASSADPANEQF TRBV19 11 TRBJ2-1
ASSYSRGSSYNEQF TRBV6-5 14 TRBJ2-1
ASSLSRNTEAF TRBV27 11 TRBJ1-1
ASSLRGFYGYT TRBV19 11 TRBJ1-2
SVSPLAGVEQY TRBV29-1 11 TRBJ2-7
ASSPGTSGSMSTDTQY TRBV13 16 TRBJ2-3
SVEDRDTGELF TRBV29-1 11 TRBJ2-2
ASSYSGGGDIQY TRBV6-5 12 TRBJ2-4
SVHGPSSYEQY TRBV29-1 11 TRBJ2-7
ASSWGLAGVNNEQF TRBV5-1 14 TRBJ2-1
ASSFTLYEQY TRBV7-2 10 TRBJ2-7
ASSLPLSTPEAF TRBV28 12 TRBJ1-1
ASSQDAGTSFYEQY TRBV4-3 14 TRBJ2-7
ASSYGTVPYEQY TRBV6-5 12 TRBJ2-7
ASSLDPEQY TRBV11-2 9 TRBJ2-7
ASSLGGNTAWYQETQY TRBV11-2 16 TRBJ2-5
ASSLASGGYPEQY TRBV7-9 13 TRBJ2-7
ASSIKGSNQPQH TRBV19 12 TRBJ1-5
ASSRRFGGRSYEQY TRBV27 14 TRBJ2-7
ASSEVGRGDTEAF TRBV2 13 TRBJ1-1
ASSLVWGTYEQY TRBV28 12 TRBJ2-7
ASTPFLAGVGVTDTQY TRBV19 16 TRBJ2-3
ASSLAGGPRNEQF TRBV6-6 13 TRBJ2-1
ASSPGVGEQY TRBV28 10 TRBJ2-7
SVVGTEGPKSSYNEQF TRBV29-1 16 TRBJ2-1
ASSEKQSYEQY TRBV6-1 11 TRBJ2-7
AISEAERQETQY TRBV10-3 12 TRBJ2-5
ASSLVPDSEQF TRBV5-5 11 TRBJ2-1